Listed below are T cell receptor beta chains from one sample, sequenced in a study of CD8 T cells in Susac syndrome. TCRdb re-analysed the immunoSEQ multiplex PCR reads in MiXCR, keeping a single row per CDR3 protein. The sample includes some 190,000 distinct CDR3 sequences, roughly 94% of them seen just once. The sample taken for sequencing was CD4+ T cells from PBMCs. Receptors originate from a human donor in good health. Each CDR3 is given with its conserved first and last residue. D genes are given only for firm matches. Some rows have no size entry. The others give once, few or many, or a class for an expanded clone.

abundance | j_gene | d_gene | v_gene | CDR3aa | CDR3nt
NA | TRBJ1-2 | TRBD1 | TRBV7-2 | CASSTGTGGAGYGYTF | TGTGCCAGCAGCACCGGGACAGGGGGCGCGGGCTATGGCTACACCTTC
NA | TRBJ2-7 | TRBD2 | TRBV7-8 | CASSFLADYSYEQYF | TGTGCCAGCAGCTTTCTAGCGGACTACTCCTACGAGCAGTACTTC
few | TRBJ2-1 | NA | TRBV3-1 | CASSQGSREQFF | TGTGCCAGCAGCCAAGGTAGCAGGGAGCAGTTCTTC
NA | TRBJ1-1 | NA | TRBV30 | CAWSTLTGWATEAFF | TGTGCCTGGAGTACACTTACAGGGTGGGCCACTGAAGCTTTCTTT
once | TRBJ2-5 | TRBD1 | TRBV20-1 | CSATDRGWGETQYF | TGCAGTGCAACGGACAGGGGTTGGGGAGAGACCCAGTACTTC
NA | TRBJ2-1 | TRBD2 | TRBV20-1 | CSALTGTSDNEQFF | TGCAGTGCGCTAACCGGGACTAGCGACAATGAGCAGTTCTTC
NA | TRBJ1-5 | NA | TRBV28 | CASSHGGQPQHF | TGTGCCAGCAGTCACGGGGGTCAGCCCCAGCATTTT
NA | TRBJ2-1 | NA | TRBV20-1 | CSAAGISQFF | TGCAGTGCTGCAGGGATTTCGCAGTTCTTC
NA | TRBJ1-2 | NA | TRBV29-1 | CSATEGLNYGYTF | TGCAGCGCTACGGAGGGGCTAAACTATGGCTACACCTTC
NA | TRBJ1-2 | TRBD1 | TRBV27 | CASSWGGTGSDYGYTF | TGTGCCAGCAGTTGGGGGGGGACAGGGTCTGACTATGGCTACACCTTC